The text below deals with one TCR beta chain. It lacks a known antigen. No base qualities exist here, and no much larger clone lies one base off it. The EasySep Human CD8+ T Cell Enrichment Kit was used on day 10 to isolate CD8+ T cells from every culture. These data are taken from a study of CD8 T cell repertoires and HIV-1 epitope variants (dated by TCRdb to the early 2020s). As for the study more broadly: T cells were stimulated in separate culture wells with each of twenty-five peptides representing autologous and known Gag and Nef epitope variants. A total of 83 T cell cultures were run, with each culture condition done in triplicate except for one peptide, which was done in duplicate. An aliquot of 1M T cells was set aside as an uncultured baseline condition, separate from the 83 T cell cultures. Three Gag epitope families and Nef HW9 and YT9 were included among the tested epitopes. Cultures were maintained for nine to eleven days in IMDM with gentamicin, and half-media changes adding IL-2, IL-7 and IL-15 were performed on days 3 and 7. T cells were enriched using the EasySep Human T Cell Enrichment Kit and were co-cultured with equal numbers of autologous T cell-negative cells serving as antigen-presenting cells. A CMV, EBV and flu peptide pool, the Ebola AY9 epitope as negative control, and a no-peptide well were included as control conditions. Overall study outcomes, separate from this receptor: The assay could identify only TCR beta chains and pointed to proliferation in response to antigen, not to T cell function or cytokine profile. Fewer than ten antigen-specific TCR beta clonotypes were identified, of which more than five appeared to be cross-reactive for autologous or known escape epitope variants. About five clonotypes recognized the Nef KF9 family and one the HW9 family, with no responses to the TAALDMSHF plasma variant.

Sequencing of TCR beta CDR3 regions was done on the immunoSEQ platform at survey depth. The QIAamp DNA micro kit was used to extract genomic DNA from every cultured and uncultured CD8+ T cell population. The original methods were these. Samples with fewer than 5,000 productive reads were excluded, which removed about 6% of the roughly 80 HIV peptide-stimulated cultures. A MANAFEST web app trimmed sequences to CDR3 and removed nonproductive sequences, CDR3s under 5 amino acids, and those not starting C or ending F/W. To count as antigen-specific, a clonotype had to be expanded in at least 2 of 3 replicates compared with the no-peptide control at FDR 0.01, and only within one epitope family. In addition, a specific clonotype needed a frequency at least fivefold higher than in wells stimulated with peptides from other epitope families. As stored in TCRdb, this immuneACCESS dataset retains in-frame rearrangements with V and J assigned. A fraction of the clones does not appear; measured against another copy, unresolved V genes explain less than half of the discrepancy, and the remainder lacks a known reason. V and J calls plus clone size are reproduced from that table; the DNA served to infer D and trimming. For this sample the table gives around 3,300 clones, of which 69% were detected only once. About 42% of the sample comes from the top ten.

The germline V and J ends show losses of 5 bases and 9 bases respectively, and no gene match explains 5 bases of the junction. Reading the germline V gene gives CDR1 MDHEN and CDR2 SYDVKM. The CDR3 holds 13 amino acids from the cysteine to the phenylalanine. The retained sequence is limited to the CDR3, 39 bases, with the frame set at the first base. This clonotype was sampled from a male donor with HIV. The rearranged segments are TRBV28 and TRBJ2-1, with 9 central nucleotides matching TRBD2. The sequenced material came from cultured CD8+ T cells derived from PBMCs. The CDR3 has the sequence CASSILAGSEQFF. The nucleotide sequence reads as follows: TGTGCCAGCAGTATTCTAGCGGGATCTGAGCAGTTCTTC. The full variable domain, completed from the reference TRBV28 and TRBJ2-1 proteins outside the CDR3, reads DVKVTQSSRYLVKRTGEKVFLECVQDMDHENMFWYRQDPGLGLRLIYFSYDVKMKEKGDIPEGYSVSREKKERFSLILESASTNQTSMYLCASSILAGSEQFFGPGTRLTVL.